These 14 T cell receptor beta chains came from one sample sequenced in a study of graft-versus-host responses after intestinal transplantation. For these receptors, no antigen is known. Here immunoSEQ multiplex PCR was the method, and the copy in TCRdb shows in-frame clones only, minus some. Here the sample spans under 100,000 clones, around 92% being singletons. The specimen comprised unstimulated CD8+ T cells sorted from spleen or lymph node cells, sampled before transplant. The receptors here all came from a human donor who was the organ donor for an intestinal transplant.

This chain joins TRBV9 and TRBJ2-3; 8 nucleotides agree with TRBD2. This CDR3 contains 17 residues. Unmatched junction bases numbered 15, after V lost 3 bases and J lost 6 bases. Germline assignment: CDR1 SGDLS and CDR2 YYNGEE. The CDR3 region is CASSESFYGGVADTQYF. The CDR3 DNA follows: TGTGCCAGCAGCGAATCTTTTTACGGGGGGGTGGCTGATACGCAGTATTTT. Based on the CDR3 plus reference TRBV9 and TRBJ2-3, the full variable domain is DSGVTQTPKHLITATGQRVTLRCSPRSGDLSVYWYQQSLDQGLQFLIQYYNGEERAKGNILERFSAQQFPDLHSELNLSSLELGDSALYFCASSESFYGGVADTQYFGPGTRLTVL.

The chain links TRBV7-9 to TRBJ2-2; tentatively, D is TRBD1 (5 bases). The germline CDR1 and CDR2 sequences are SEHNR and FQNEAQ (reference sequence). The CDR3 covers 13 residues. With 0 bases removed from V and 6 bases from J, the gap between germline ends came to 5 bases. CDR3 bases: TGTGCCAGCAGCTTAGCAGGGGCCGGGGAGCTGTTTTTT. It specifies CASSLAGAGELFF. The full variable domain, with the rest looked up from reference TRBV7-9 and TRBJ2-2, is DTGVSQNPRHKITKRGQNVTFRCDPISEHNRLYWYRQTLGQGPEFLTYFQNEAQLEKSRLLSDRFSAERPKGSFSTLEIQRTEQGDSAMYLCASSLAGAGELFFGEGSRLTVL.

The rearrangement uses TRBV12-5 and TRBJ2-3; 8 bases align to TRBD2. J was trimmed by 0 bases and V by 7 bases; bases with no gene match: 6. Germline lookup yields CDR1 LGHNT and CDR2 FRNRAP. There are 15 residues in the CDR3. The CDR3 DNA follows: TGTGCTAGTGTCTTAGCGGGGACGAGCACAGATACGCAGTATTTT. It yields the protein CASVLAGTSTDTQYF.

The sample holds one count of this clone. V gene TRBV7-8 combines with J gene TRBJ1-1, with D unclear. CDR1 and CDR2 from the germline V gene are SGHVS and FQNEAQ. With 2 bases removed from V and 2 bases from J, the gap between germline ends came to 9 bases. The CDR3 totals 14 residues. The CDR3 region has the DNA TGTGCCAGCAGCTTATATGGGCGTAACACTGAAGCTTTCTTT. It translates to CASSLYGRNTEAFF.

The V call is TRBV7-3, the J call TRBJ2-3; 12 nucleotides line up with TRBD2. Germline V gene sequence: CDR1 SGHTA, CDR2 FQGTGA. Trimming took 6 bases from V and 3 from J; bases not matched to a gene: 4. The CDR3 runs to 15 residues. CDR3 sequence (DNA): TGTGCCAGCAGTCGACTAGCGGGGGAGACAGATACGCAGTATTTT. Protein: CASSRLAGETDTQYF.

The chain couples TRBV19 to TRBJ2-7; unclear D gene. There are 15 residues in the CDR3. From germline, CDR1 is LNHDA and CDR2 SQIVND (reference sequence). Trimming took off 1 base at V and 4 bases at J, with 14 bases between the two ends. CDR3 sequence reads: CASSIGEDTSYEQYF. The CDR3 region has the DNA TGTGCCAGTAGTATAGGCGAAGACACGTCGTACGAGCAGTACTTC.

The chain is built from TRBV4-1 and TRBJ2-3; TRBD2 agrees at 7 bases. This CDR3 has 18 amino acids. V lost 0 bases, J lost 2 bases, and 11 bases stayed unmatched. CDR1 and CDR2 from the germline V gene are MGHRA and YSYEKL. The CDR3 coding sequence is TGCGCCAGCAGCCAAGAGATCGGGAGGCTAGCGGCCACAGATACGCAGTATTTT. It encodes CASSQEIGRLAATDTQYF.

DNA of the CDR3: TGTGCCAGCAGCCAAGAGCCAGGGGGCAATCAGCCCCAGCATTTT. Protein product: CASSQEPGGNQPQHF. This chain uses TRBV4-2 with TRBJ1-5, with D possibly TRBD1 on 6 matching bases. Germline V CDR1 and CDR2: LGHNA, YNFKEQ. This CDR3 has 15 amino acids. The germline V and J ends were trimmed by 0 bases and 2 bases, with 8 bases remaining between them.

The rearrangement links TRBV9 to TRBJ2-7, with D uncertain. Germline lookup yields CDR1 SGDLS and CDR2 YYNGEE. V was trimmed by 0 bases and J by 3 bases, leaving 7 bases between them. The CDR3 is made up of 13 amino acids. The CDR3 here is CASSVGGNYEQYF. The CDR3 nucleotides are TGTGCCAGCAGCGTAGGCGGAAACTACGAGCAGTACTTC.

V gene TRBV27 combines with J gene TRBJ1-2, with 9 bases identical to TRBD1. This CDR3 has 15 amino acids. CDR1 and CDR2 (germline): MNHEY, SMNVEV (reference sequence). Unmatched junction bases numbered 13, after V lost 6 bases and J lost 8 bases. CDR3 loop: CASSLKSGTGKGYTF. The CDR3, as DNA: TGTGCCAGCAGCCTTAAATCCGGGACAGGGAAAGGCTACACCTTC.

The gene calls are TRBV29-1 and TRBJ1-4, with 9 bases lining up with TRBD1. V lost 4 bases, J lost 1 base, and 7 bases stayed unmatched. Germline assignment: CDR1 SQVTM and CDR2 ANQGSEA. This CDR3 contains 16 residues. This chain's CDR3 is CSVVDRGLGTNEKLFF. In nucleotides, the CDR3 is TGCAGCGTTGTGGACAGGGGTCTGGGAACTAATGAAAAACTGTTTTTT.

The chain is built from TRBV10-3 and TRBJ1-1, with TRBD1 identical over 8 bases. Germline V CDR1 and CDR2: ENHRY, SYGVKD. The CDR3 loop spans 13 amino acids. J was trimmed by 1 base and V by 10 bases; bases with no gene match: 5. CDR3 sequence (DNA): TGTGCCACCGGACAGGGAGGGAACACTGAAGCTTTCTTT. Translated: CATGQGGNTEAFF.

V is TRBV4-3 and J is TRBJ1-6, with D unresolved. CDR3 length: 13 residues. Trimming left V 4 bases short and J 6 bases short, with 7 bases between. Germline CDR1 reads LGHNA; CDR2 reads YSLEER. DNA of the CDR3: TGCGCCAGCAGCCGGGCAGCTAATTCACCCCTCCACTTT. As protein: CASSRAANSPLHF.

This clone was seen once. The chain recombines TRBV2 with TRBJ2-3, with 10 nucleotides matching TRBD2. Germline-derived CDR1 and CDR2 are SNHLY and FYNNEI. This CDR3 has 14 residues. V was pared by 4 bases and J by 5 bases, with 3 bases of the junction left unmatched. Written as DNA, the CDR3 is TGTGCCAGCAGTGCACTAGCGGGGTTAGATACGCAGTATTTT. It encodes CASSALAGLDTQYF.